This TCR beta chain appears in the sequencing data of a study of cytomegalovirus exposure and HLA in healthy donors. This CDR3 has 14 amino acids. The V and J ends lost 4 bases and 0 bases respectively, with 10 bases between them. Germline V gene lookup returns CDR1 SGHNT and CDR2 YENEEA. The donors were members of the validation cohort comprising 100 to 150 subjects, separate from the roughly 700-subject first cohort. This clone was seen once. Only in-frame clones appear in the TCRdb table, and some are missing; sequencing was by immunoSEQ multiplex PCR. Among 200,000 to 250,000 clones listed, approximately 83% were seen once.

The rearrangement uses TRBV11-3 and TRBJ2-7; D possibly uses TRBD1 or TRBD2 (5 bases each). The sample was PBMCs. The sequence was collected from a young woman in good health and CMV-seropositive. CDR3 nucleotides: TGTGCCAGCAGCTCCGGGACGGGCTCCTACGAGCAGTACTTC. Amino acids: CASSSGTGSYEQYF. The full variable domain, completed using reference TRBV11-3 and TRBJ2-7, is EAGVVQSPRYKIIEKKQPVAFWCNPISGHNTLYWYLQNLGQGPELLIRYENEEAVDDSQLPKDRFSAERLKGVDSTLKIQPAELGDSAVYLCASSSGTGSYEQYFGPGTRLTVT.